This T cell receptor (beta chain) was sequenced during a study of blood T cells in healthy people across ages. Primed by a sample-barcoded 5' primer and a J-beta primer mix, a second PCR proceeded for about 6 to 11 cycles. TCRdb re-derived calls from the 5' RACE reads in MiXCR, one entry per CDR3 protein. The table lists approximately 780,000 distinct CDR3 sequences, about 26% of them singletons, with 3% in the top ten. The germline V and J ends were trimmed by 5 bases and 5 bases, with 22 bases remaining between them. The CDR3 runs 17 residues. Looked up from germline, CDR1 is MDHEN and CDR2 is SYDVKM. These same data were also listed under a study on T cells of mothers and their children.

Input material: blood. The TCR comes from a boy under 18 in good health. V gene TRBV28 combines with J gene TRBJ2-1, with D possibly TRBD2 on 5 matching bases. The CDR3 is CASSPGKRWTPNNEQFF. CDR3 bases: TGTGCCAGCAGTCCTGGCAAGCGGTGGACTCCTAACAATGAGCAGTTCTTC.